The clone carrying this TCR beta chain was observed a handful of times. V shed 2 bases and J shed 6 bases, with 10 bases lying between them. Germline values: CDR1 ENHRY, CDR2 SYGVKD. The CDR3 sequence is 13 residues long. Under the authors' procedure: Amplifying reference gene primers gave estimates of nucleated cell counts. Clones were sequenced by immunoSEQ multiplex PCR, and TCRdb holds only the in-frame ones, with some missing. The D gene and trimming were derived from the DNA, and the V and J assignments and clone size from that table. The sample records 80,000 to 95,000 clones, 65% to 85% being singletons. The data stem from a study of blood T cell repertoires in COVID-19. The wider study: The United States, Italy and Spain supplied acute and convalescent COVID-19 samples. From T cells, B-cell-depleted T cells, or PBMCs came the material, which was cDNA or gDNA.

The chain has TRBV10-3 and TRBJ1-1; the D is unclear. The source material was peripheral blood. The clonotype originates from an elderly man with active or convalescent COVID-19. The chain's CDR3 is CAISEPLPSEAFF. The CDR3 bases are TGTGCCATCAGTGAGCCTCTACCCTCTGAAGCTTTCTTT.